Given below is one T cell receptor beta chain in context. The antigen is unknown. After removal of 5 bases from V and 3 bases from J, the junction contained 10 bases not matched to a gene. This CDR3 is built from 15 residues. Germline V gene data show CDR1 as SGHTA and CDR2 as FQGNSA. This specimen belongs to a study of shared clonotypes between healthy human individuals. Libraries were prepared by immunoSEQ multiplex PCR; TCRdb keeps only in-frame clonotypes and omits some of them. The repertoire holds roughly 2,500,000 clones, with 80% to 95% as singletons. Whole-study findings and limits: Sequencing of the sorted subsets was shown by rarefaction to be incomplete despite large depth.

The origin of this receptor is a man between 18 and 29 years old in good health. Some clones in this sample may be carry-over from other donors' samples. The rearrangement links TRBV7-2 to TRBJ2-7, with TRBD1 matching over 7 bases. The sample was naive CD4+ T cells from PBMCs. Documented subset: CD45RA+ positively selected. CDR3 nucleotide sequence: TGTGCCAGCAGCACAACGGGACAGCCATACTACGAGCAGTACTTC. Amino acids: CASSTTGQPYYEQYF.